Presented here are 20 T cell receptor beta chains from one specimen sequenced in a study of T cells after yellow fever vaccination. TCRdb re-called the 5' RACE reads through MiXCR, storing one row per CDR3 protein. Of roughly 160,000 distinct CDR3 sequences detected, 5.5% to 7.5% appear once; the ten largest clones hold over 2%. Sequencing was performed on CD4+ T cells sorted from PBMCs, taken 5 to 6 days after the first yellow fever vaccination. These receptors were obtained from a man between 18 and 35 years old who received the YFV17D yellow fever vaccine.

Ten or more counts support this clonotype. The CDR3 DNA reads as TGTGCCAGCTCACCACGGGACAGCGACACCGGGGAGCTGTTTTTT. Protein: CASSPRDSDTGELFF. The chain has TRBV18 and TRBJ2-2; 7 bases agree with TRBD1. Germline V gives CDR1 KGHSH, CDR2 LQKENI. CDR3 size: 15 residues. With 1 base clipped from V and 3 bases from J, the junction kept 2 bases outside the gene matches.

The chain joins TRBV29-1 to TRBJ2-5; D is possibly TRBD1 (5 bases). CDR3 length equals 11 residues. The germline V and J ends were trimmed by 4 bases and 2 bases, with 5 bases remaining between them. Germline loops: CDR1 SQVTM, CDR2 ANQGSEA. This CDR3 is CSVAGQETQYF. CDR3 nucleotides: TGCAGCGTTGCAGGGCAAGAGACCCAGTACTTC.

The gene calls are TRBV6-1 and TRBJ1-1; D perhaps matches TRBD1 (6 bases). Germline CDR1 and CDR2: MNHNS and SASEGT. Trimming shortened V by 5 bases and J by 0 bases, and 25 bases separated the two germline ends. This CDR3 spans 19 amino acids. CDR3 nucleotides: TGTGCCAGCAGTCCCCCGCGGGGGGCCACCACCTCCATGAACACTGAAGCTTTCTTT. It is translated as CASSPPRGATTSMNTEAFF.

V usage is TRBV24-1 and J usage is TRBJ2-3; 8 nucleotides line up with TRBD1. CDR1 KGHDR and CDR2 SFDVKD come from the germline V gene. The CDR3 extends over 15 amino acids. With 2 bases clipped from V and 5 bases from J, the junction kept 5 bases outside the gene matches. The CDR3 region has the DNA TGTGCCACCAGTGATTCCCAGGGGGCCAGAGATACGCAGTATTTT. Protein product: CATSDSQGARDTQYF.

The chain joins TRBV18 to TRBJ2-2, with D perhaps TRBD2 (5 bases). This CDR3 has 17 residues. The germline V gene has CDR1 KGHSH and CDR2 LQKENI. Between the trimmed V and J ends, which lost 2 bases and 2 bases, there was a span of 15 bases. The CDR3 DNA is TGTGCCAGCTCACCATTCAGCGGCGATGTTAACACCGGGGAGCTGTTTTTT. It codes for CASSPFSGDVNTGELFF.

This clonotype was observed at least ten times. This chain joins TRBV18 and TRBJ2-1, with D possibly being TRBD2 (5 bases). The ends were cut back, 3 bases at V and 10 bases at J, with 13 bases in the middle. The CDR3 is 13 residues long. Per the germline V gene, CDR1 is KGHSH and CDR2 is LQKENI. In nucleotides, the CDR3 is TGTGCCAGCTCACCTCGATCCCCGGGGGAGCAGTTCTTC. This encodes CASSPRSPGEQFF. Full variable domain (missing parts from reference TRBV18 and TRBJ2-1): NAGVMQNPRHLVRRRGQEARLRCSPMKGHSHVYWYRQLPEEGLKFMVYLQKENIIDESGMPKERFSAEFPKEGPSILRIQQVVRGDSAAYFCASSPRSPGEQFFGPGTRLTVL.

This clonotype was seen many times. Here the CDR3 DNA reads TGTGCCAGCAGACCGACAGGGGGCTCGTACGAGCAGTACTTC. This encodes CASRPTGGSYEQYF. This chain connects TRBV12-3 or TRBV12-4 to TRBJ2-7; 10 nucleotides agree with TRBD1. V shed 6 bases and J 4 bases; nucleotides not matched to a gene: 6. The CDR3 totals 14 residues.

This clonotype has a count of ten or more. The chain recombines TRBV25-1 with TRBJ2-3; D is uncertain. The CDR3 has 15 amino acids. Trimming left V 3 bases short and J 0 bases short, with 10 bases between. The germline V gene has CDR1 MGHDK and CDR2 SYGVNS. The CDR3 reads CASSEKAASTDTQYF. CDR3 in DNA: TGTGCCAGCAGTGAGAAAGCCGCTAGCACAGATACGCAGTATTTT.

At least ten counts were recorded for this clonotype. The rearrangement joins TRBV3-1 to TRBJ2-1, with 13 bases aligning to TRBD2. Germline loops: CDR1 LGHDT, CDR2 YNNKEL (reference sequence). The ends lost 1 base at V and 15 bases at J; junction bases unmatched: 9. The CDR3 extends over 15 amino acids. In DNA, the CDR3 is TGTGCCAGCAGCCAAGGGGTACTAGCGGGGGGGCTTCGGTTCTTC. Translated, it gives CASSQGVLAGGLRFF.

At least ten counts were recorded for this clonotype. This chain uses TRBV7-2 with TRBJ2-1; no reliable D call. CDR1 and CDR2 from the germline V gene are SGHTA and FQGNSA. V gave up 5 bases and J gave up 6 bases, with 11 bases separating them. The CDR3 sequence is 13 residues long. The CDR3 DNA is TGTGCCAGCAGCCCCCTAGGTGGCAATGAGCAGTTCTTC. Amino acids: CASSPLGGNEQFF. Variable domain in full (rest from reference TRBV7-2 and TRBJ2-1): GAGVSQSPSNKVTEKGKDVELRCDPISGHTALYWYRQSLGQGLEFLIYFQGNSAPDKSGLPSDRFSAERTGGSVSTLTIQRTQQEDSAVYLCASSPLGGNEQFFGPGTRLTVL.

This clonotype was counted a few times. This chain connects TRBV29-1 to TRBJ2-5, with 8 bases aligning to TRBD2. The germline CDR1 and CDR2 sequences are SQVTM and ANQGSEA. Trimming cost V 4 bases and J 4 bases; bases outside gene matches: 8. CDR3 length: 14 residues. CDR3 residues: CSVVSSGDRETQYF. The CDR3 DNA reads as TGCAGCGTTGTTAGTAGCGGGGATCGAGAGACCCAGTACTTC.

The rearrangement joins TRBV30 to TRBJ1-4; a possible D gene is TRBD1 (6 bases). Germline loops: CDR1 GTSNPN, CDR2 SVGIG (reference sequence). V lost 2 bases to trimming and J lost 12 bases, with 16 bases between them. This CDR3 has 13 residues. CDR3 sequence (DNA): TGTGCCTGGAGTTGGCGGGAGGGGGAACAACTGTTTTTT. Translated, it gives CAWSWREGEQLFF.

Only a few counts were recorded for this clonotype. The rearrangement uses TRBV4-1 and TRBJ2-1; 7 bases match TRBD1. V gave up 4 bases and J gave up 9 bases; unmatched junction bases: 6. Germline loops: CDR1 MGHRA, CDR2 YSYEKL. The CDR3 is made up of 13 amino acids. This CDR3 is CASSRDRESEQFF. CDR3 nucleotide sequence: TGCGCCAGCAGCCGCGACAGGGAATCTGAGCAGTTCTTC.

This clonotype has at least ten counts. CDR3: CASTVSVVEKLFF. For the CDR3, the DNA is TGTGCCAGCACCGTATCGGTAGTTGAAAAACTGTTTTTT. The rearrangement links TRBV12-3 or TRBV12-4 to TRBJ1-4; D gene ambiguous. This CDR3 is 13 amino acids long. V was clipped by 7 bases and J by 7 bases, with 13 bases between them.

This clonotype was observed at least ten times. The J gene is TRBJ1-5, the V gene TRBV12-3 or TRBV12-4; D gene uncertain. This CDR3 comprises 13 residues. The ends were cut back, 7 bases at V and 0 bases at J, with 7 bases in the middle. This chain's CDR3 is CASTPNSNQPQHF. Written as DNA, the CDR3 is TGTGCCAGCACCCCAAATAGCAATCAGCCCCAGCATTTT.

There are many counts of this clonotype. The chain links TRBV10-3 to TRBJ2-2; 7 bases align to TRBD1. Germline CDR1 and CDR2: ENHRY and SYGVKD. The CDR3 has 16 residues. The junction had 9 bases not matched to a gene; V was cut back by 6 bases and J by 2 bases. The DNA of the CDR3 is TGTGCCATCAGGATATCCGGGACAGCCAACACCGGGGAGCTGTTTTTT. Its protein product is CAIRISGTANTGELFF.

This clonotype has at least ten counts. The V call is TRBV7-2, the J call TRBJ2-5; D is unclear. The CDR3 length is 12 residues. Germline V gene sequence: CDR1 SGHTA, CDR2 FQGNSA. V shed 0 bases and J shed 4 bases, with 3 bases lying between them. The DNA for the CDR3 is TGTGCCAGCAGCTTAGCCTCAGAGACCCAGTACTTC. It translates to CASSLASETQYF.

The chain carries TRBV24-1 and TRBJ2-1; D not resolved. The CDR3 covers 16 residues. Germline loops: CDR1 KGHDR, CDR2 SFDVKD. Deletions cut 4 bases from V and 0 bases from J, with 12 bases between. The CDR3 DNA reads TGTGCCACCAGTGACCCGAGCGCTGACTCCTACAATGAGCAGTTCTTC. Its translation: CATSDPSADSYNEQFF.

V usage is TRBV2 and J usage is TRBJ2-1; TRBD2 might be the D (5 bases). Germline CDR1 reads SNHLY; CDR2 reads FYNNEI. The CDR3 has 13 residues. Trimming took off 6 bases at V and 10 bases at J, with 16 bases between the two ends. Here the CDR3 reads CASSTVRRGEQFF. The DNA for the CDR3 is TGTGCCAGCAGCACGGTTCGACGCGGGGAGCAGTTCTTC.

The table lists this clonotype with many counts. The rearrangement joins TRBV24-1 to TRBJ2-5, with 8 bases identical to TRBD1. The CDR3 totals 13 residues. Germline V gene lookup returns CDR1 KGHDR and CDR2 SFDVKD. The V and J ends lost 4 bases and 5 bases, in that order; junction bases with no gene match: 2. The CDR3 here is CATSENRGETQYF. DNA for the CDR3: TGTGCCACCAGTGAGAACAGGGGGGAGACCCAGTACTTC.